Listed below are T cell receptor beta chains from one sample, sequenced in a study of blood T cells in healthy people across ages. Each CDR3 protein gets one entry after TCRdb re-called the 5' RACE reads with MiXCR. The table has approximately 1.5 million distinct CDR3 sequences, about 45% seen once. The material sequenced was blood. The receptors were gathered from a woman aged 18-29 years in good health. Both conserved end residues are part of each CDR3. The D gene is left open where the match is weak. A row's size may be missing; if present it is once, few, many or a size class.

abundance	v_gene	d_gene	j_gene	CDR3nt	CDR3aa
few	TRBV25-1	TRBD2	TRBJ2-5	TGTGCCAGAAGTTTCGGACTAGCGGGTTTCCAAGAGACCCAGTACTTC	CARSFGLAGFQETQYF
NA	TRBV6-2/TRBV6-3	TRBD1	TRBJ2-2	TGTGCCAGCAGTCCCTTAGGGGGCGCGAACACCGGGGAGCTGTTTTTT	CASSPLGGANTGELFF
few	TRBV5-6	NA	TRBJ2-2	TGTGCCAGCAGCTTGGCGCCAGCCACCGGGGAGCTGTTTTTT	CASSLAPATGELFF
NA	TRBV9	TRBD2	TRBJ2-3	TGTGCCAGCAGCGCAGCCGGGGGGGAGGCAGATACGCAGTATTTT	CASSAAGGEADTQYF
once	TRBV12-5	NA	TRBJ2-1	TGTGCTAGTGGTTTGGGCGGCAGCTCCTACAATGAGCAGTTCTTC	CASGLGGSSYNEQFF
NA	TRBV5-1	NA	TRBJ2-7	TGCGCCAGCAGCTGGGGTCAGTCTTCCTACAATGAGCAGTACTTC	CASSWGQSSYNEQYF
NA	TRBV6-8	NA	TRBJ2-1	TGTGCCAGCAGTTACAAGGCCCCAGTGGGACACAATCGTGAGCAGTTCTTC	CASSYKAPVGHNREQFF
NA	TRBV11-1	TRBD1	TRBJ1-1	TGTGCCAGCAGCTTAGCGACAGGGGGCCTAATGAACACTGAAGCTTTCTTT	CASSLATGGLMNTEAFF
NA	TRBV20-1	TRBD2	TRBJ2-3	TGCAGTGCTCCGAGGACTAGCGTTGCTGGAACGCAGTATTTT	CSAPRTSVAGTQYF
NA	TRBV29-1	NA	TRBJ2-1	TGCAGCGTTGTAGGGGATGCCTACAATGAGCAGTTCTTC	CSVVGDAYNEQFF
few	TRBV12-3/TRBV12-4	TRBD1	TRBJ2-7	TGTGCCAGCAGGCAGGACAGGGGAGGCGAGCAGTACTTC	CASRQDRGGEQYF
NA	TRBV7-8	TRBD2	TRBJ2-3	TGTGCCAGCAGCTCAGGACTAGCGGGGACTGAAAGATACGCGTATTTT	CASSSGLAGTERYAYF
few	TRBV20-1	NA	TRBJ1-6	TGCAGTGCTAGAACGGACGGTGACTATAATTCACCCCTCCACTTT	CSARTDGDYNSPLHF
NA	TRBV27	TRBD2	TRBJ2-3	TGTGCCAGCACCTCTAGCGGGAGGGGAGATACGCAGTATTTT	CASTSSGRGDTQYF
NA	TRBV29-1	NA	TRBJ2-7	TGCAGCGCCTCCAAAGGGGACCACGAGCAGTACTTC	CSASKGDHEQYF
NA	TRBV20-1	NA	TRBJ2-5	TGCAGTGCTAGGACACTCAGAGAGACCCAGTACTTC	CSARTLRETQYF
NA	TRBV21-1	NA	TRBJ1-3	TGTGCCAGCAGCAATTCAGGGGTCCACTCTGGAAACACCATATATTTT	CASSNSGVHSGNTIYF
NA	TRBV4-1	TRBD1	TRBJ2-7	TGCGCCAGCAGCCATCCGGGACAGGGGTTCGAGCAGTACTTC	CASSHPGQGFEQYF
NA	TRBV20-1	NA	TRBJ2-1	TGCAGTGCTAGAGATCGGCTAGTTTCCCCGTTCTTC	CSARDRLVSPFF
few	TRBV6-1	NA	TRBJ2-5	TGTGCCAGCTCTTTCGGGGCCTACAATGAGCAGTACTTC	CASSFGAYNEQYF
NA	TRBV27	NA	TRBJ1-2	TGTGCCAGCAGTGTACACGGTACGGAGGGCTACACCTTC	CASSVHGTEGYTF
NA	TRBV6-2/TRBV6-3	NA	TRBJ1-2	TGTGCCAGCGGAAATTCTTATGGCTACACCTTC	CASGNSYGYTF
few	TRBV24-1	NA	TRBJ1-1	TGTGCCACCAGTGAACAGACGAACACTGAAGCTTTCTTT	CATSEQTNTEAFF
NA	TRBV4-3	NA	TRBJ2-7	TGCGCCAGCAGTCTCTCCAGGGGAGGGCGGTACGAGCAGTACTTC	CASSLSRGGRYEQYF
few	TRBV3-1	NA	TRBJ2-3	TGTGCCAGCAGCCAGGTCGGGGCCGAACATAGCACAGATACGCAGTATTTT	CASSQVGAEHSTDTQYF
many	TRBV7-9	NA	TRBJ1-5	TGTGCCAGCAGCTTAGAAAGCAATCAGCCCCAGCATTTT	CASSLESNQPQHF
NA	TRBV21-1	NA	TRBJ2-1	TGTGCCACCTCGTGTGAGCAGTTCTTC	CATSCEQFF
NA	TRBV29-1	NA	TRBJ1-5	TGCAGCGTTGATGCAGGGGACCATCAGCCCCAGCATTTT	CSVDAGDHQPQHF
few	TRBV18	TRBD2	TRBJ2-7	TGTGCCAGCTCACGGCTGGACGGGGGGGCGTCTGGTGAGCAGTACTTC	CASSRLDGGASGEQYF
once	TRBV6-5	NA	TRBJ2-5	TGTGCCAGCAGACGAACGCTTGGTGAGACCCAGTACTTC	CASRRTLGETQYF
NA	TRBV20-1	TRBD1	TRBJ1-6	TGCAGTGCTAGAGGGGGACAGGGTTTTAATTCACCCCTCCACTTT	CSARGGQGFNSPLHF
few	TRBV4-1	NA	TRBJ2-5	TGCGCCAGCAGCCTTGTCCGGACAGAGAGAGAGACCCAGTACTTC	CASSLVRTERETQYF
NA	TRBV5-1	NA	TRBJ1-1	TGCGCCAGCAGCACTCAGACAGAGATGAACACTGAAGCTTTCTTT	CASSTQTEMNTEAFF
NA	TRBV12-3/TRBV12-4	NA	TRBJ2-1	TGTGCCAGCAGTTTTAACGGGTCCTACAATGAGCAGTTCTTC	CASSFNGSYNEQFF
NA	TRBV29-1	NA	TRBJ2-5	TGCAGCGTGAGGATCTCTTTGGAGACCCAGTACTTC	CSVRISLETQYF
NA	TRBV5-1	NA	TRBJ2-7	TGCGCCAGCAGCTTGAGTCAGGCCGGCTACGAGCAGTACTTC	CASSLSQAGYEQYF
NA	TRBV6-6	TRBD1	TRBJ1-2	TGTGCCAGCAGTACCATATACAGGGGTACAAACTATGGCTACACCTTC	CASSTIYRGTNYGYTF
few	TRBV20-1	TRBD1	TRBJ1-6	TGCAGTGCTAGTGACAGGGGCGGTAATTCACCCCTCCACTTT	CSASDRGGNSPLHF
NA	TRBV6-6	NA	TRBJ2-1	TGTGCCAGCAGTCCCCGGACCGCACTCTCCTACAATGAGCAGTTCTTC	CASSPRTALSYNEQFF
NA	TRBV12-3/TRBV12-4	TRBD1	TRBJ1-3	TGTGCCAGCAGAACGGACAGGATCTCTGGAAACACCATATATTTT	CASRTDRISGNTIYF